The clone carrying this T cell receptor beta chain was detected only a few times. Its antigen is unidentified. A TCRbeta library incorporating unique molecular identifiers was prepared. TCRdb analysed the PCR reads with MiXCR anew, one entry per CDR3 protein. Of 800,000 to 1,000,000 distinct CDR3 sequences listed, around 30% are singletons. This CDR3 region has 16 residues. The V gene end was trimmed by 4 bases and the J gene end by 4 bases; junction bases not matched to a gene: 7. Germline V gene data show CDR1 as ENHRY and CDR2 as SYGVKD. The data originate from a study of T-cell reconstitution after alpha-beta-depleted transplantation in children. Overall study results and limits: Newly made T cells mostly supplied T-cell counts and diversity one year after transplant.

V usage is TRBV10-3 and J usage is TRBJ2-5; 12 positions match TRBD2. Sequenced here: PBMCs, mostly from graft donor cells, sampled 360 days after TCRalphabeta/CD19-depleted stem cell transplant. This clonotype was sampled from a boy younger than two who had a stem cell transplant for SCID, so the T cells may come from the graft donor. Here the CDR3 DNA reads TGTGCCATCAGTGGACGACTAGCGGGGGCGGGAGAGACCCAGTACTTC. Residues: CAISGRLAGAGETQYF.